This TCR beta chain was observed in a study of post-analysis software for immune sequencing data. Study summary: Both relapsing-remitting and secondary progressive multiple sclerosis featured among the disease courses, as did progressive-relapsing multiple sclerosis. Study findings and constraints: Comparison of patients with controls showed a handful of TRBV segments more frequent in patients, TRBV5-6, TRBV5-1 and TRBV20-1 among them. Compared against controls, patients with multiple sclerosis displayed significantly lower normalized Chao1 diversity.

Presence of unique molecular identifiers characterized the TCR beta cDNA libraries. TCRdb redid the calling of the PCR reads with MiXCR, one entry per CDR3 protein. The repertoire holds about 770,000 distinct CDR3 sequences, with more than 45% as singletons. The ends lost 1 base at V and 5 bases at J; junction bases unmatched: 5. The V gene's germline CDR1 is LNHNV and CDR2 YYDKDF (reference sequence). This CDR3 region has 16 residues. About this clonotype: Its antigen is not identified.

This receptor was obtained from a girl between 10 and 17 years old with multiple sclerosis. The chain is built from TRBV15 and TRBJ2-5; 12 positions match TRBD2. The sample consisted of blood. The CDR3 protein is CATSRATSGSTETQYF. CDR3 coding DNA: TGTGCCACCAGCAGAGCGACTAGCGGGAGCACGGAGACCCAGTACTTC.